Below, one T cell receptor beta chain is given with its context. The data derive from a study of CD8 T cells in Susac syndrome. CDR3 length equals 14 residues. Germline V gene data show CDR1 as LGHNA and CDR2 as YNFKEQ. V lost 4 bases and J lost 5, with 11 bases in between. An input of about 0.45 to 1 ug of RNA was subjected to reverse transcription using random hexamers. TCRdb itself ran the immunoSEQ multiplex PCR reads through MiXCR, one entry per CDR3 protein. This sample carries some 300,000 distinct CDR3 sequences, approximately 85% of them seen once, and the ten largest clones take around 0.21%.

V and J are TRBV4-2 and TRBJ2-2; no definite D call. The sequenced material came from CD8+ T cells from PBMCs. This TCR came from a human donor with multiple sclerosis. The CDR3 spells CASSPRPGTGELFF. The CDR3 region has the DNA TGTGCCAGCAGCCCCCGGCCCGGGACCGGGGAGCTGTTTTTT.